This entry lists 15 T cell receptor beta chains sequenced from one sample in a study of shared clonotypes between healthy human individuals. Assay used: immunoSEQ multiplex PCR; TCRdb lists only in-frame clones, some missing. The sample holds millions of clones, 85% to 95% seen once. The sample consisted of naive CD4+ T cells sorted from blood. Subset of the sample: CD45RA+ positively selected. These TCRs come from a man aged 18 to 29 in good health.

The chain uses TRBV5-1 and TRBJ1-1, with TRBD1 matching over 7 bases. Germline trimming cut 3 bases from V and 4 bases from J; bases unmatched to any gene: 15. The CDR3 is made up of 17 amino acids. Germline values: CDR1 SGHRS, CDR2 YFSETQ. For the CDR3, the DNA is TGCGCCAGCAGCTCACAGGGGAGGAGAAGGCCCGGCACTGAAGCTTTCTTT. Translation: CASSSQGRRRPGTEAFF.

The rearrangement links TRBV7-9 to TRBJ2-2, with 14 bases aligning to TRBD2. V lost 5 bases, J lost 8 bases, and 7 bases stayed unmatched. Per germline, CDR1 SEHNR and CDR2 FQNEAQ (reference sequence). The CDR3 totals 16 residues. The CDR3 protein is CASSRPGLAGAGELFF. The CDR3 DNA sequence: TGTGCCAGCAGCAGACCGGGACTAGCGGGAGCGGGGGAGCTGTTTTTT. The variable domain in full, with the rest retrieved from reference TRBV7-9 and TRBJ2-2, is DTGVSQNPRHKITKRGQNVTFRCDPISEHNRLYWYRQTLGQGPEFLTYFQNEAQLEKSRLLSDRFSAERPKGSFSTLEIQRTEQGDSAMYLCASSRPGLAGAGELFFGEGSRLTVL.

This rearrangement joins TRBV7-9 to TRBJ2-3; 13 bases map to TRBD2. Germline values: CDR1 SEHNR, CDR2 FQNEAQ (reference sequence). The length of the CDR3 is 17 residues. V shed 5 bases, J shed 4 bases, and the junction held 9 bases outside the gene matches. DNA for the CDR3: TGTGCCAGCAGCCTTCTTATGGGGACTAGCGGGGCAGATACGCAGTATTTT. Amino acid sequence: CASSLLMGTSGADTQYF.

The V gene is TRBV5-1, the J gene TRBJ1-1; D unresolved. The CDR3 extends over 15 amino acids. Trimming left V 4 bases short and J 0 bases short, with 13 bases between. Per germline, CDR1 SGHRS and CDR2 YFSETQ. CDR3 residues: CASSNGRSMNTEAFF. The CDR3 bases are TGCGCCAGCAGCAATGGACGGTCCATGAACACTGAAGCTTTCTTT.

The CDR3 reads CASSYGGLNQPQHF. The CDR3 bases are TGTGCCAGCAGCTATGGGGGGCTCAATCAGCCCCAGCATTTT. This chain links TRBV7-2 with TRBJ1-5; possible D gene TRBD1, 6 bases. CDR3 length equals 14 residues. V was shortened by 4 bases and J by 3 bases, with 10 bases between the two germline ends. Per germline, CDR1 SGHTA and CDR2 FQGNSA.

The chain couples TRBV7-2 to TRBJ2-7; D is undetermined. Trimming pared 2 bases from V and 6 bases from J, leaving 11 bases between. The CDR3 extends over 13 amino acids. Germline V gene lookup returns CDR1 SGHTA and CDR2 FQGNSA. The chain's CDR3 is CASSLRATSEQYF. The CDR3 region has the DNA TGTGCCAGCAGCTTAAGAGCGACGAGCGAGCAGTACTTC.

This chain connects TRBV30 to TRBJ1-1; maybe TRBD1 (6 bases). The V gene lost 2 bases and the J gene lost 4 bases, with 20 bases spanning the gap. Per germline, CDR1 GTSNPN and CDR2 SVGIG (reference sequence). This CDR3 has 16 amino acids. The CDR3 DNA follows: TGTGCCTGGAGTCTCGGACCCGGGACAAAGGGCACTGAAGCTTTCTTT. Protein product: CAWSLGPGTKGTEAFF.

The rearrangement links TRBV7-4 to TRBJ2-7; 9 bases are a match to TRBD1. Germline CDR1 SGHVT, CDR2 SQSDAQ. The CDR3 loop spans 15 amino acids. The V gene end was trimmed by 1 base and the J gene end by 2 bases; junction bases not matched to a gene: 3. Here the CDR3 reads CASSLVRQGAYEQYF. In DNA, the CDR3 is TGTGCCAGCAGCTTAGTCCGACAGGGGGCCTACGAGCAGTACTTC.

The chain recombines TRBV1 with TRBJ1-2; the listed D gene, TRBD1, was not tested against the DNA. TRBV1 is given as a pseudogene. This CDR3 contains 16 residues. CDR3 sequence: CTSSRGGQGTNYGYTF. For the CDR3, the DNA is TGCACCAGCAGCCGGGGTGGACAGGGCACTAACTATGGCTACACCTTC.

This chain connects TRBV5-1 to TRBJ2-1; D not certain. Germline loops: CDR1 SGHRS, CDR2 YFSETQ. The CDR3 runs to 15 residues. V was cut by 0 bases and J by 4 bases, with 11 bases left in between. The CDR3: CASSLGLVTYNEQFF. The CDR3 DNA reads TGCGCCAGCAGCTTGGGGCTGGTAACATACAATGAGCAGTTCTTC.

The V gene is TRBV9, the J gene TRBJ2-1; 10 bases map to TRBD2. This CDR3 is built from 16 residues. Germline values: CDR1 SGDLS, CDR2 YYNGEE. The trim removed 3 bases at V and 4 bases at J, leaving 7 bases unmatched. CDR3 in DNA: TGTGCCAGCAGCGGAAGCGGGAGGGCCATTTACAATGAGCAGTTCTTC. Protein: CASSGSGRAIYNEQFF. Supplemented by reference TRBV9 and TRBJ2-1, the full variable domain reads DSGVTQTPKHLITATGQRVTLRCSPRSGDLSVYWYQQSLDQGLQFLIQYYNGEERAKGNILERFSAQQFPDLHSELNLSSLELGDSALYFCASSGSGRAIYNEQFFGPGTRLTVL.

CDR3 bases: TGTGCCAGCAGCTTAGTCCCGGGAGTCCCAGAGACCCAGTACTTC. Protein: CASSLVPGVPETQYF. The chain is built from TRBV7-2 and TRBJ2-5; a weak D match, TRBD2 (6 bases). The CDR3 has 15 amino acids. V gave up 1 base and J gave up 4 bases, with 13 bases separating them. Looked up from germline, CDR1 is SGHTA and CDR2 is FQGNSA.

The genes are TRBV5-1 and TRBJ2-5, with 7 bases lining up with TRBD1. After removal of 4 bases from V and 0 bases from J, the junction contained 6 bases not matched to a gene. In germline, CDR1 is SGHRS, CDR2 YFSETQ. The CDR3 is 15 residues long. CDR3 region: CASSPSTGHQETQYF. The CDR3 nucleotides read TGCGCCAGCAGCCCATCGACAGGGCACCAAGAGACCCAGTACTTC.

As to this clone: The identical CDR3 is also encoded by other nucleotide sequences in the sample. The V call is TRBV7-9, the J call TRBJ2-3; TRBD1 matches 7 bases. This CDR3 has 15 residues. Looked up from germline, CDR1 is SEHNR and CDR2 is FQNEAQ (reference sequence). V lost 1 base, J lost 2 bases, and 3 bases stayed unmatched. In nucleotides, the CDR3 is TGTGCCAGCAGCTTAGGACAGGGTATCACAGATACGCAGTATTTT. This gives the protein CASSLGQGITDTQYF.

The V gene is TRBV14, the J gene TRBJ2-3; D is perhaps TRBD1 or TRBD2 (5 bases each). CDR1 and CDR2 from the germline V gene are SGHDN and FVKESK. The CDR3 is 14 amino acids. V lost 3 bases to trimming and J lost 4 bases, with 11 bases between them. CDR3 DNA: TGTGCCAGCAGCCAGCTGGGACCCCCAGATACGCAGTATTTT. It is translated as CASSQLGPPDTQYF.